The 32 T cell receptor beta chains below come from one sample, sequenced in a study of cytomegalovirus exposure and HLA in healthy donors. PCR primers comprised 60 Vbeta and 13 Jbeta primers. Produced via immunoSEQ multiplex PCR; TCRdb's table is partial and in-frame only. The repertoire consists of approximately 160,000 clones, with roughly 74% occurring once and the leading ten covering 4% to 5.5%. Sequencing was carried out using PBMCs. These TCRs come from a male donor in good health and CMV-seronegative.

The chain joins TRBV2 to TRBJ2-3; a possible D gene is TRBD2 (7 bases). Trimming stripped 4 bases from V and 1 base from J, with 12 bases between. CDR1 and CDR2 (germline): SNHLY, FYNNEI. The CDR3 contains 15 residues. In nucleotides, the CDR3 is TGTGCCAGCAGTGTGGAGGGGGGGGGCACAGATACGCAGTATTTT. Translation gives CASSVEGGGTDTQYF. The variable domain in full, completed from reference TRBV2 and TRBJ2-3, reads EPEVTQTPSHQVTQMGQEVILRCVPISNHLYFYWYRQILGQKVEFLVSFYNNEISEKSEIFDDQFSVERPDGSNFTLKIRSTKLEDSAMYFCASSVEGGGTDTQYFGPGTRLTVL.

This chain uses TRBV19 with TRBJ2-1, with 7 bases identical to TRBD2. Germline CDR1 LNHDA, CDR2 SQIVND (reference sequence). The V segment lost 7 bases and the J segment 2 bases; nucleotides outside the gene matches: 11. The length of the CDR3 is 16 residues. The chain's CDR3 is CASMRQGGSPYNEQFF. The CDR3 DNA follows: TGTGCCAGTATGCGGCAGGGCGGGAGCCCCTACAATGAGCAGTTCTTC.

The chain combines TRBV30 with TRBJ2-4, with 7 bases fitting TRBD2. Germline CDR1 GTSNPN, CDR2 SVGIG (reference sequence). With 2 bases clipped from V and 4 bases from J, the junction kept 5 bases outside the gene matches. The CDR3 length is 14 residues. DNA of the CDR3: TGTGCCTGGAGTCTAGCTAGCGGTAAAAACATTCAGTACTTC. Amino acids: CAWSLASGKNIQYF. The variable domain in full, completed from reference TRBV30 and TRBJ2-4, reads SQTIHQWPATLVQPVGSPLSLECTVEGTSNPNLYWYRQAAGRGLQLLFYSVGIGQISSEVPQNLSASRPQDRQFILSSKKLLLSDSGFYLCAWSLASGKNIQYFGAGTRLSVL.

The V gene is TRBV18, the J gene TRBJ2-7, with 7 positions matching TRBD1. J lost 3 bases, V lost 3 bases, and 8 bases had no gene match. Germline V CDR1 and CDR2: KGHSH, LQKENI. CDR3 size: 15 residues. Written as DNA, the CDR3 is TGTGCCAGCTCACCGCAGGGGGTCAGGGGCTACGAGCAGTACTTC. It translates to CASSPQGVRGYEQYF.

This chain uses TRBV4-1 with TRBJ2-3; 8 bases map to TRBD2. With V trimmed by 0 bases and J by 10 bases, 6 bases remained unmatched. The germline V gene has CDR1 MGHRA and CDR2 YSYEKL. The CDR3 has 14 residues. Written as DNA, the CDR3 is TGCGCCAGCAGCCAAGATCGGGACGGGAGGGCGCAGTATTTT. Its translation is CASSQDRDGRAQYF.

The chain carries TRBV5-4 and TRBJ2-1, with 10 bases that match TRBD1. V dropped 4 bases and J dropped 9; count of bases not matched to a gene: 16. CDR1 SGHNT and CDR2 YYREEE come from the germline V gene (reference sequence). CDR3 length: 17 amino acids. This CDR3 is CASSGGPMTGGEGEQFF. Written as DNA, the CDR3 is TGTGCCAGCAGCGGGGGACCGATGACAGGGGGCGAGGGTGAGCAGTTCTTC.

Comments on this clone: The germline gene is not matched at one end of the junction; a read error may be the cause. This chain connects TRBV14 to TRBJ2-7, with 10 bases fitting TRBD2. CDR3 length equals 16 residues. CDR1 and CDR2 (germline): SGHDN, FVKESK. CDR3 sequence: CASSQDSRLAGGKYHF. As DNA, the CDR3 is TGTGCCAGCAGCCAAGATTCTAGACTAGCGGGTGGAAAATATCACTTC.

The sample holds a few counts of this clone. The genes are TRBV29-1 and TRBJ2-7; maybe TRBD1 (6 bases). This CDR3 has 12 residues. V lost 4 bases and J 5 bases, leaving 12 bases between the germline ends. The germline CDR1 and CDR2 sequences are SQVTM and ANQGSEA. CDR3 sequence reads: CSVAGVGDEQYF. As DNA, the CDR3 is TGCAGCGTTGCAGGGGTCGGAGACGAGCAGTACTTC.

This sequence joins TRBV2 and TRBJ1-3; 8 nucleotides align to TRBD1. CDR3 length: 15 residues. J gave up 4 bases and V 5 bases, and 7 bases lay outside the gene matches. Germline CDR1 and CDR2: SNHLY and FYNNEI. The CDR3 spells CASSKFRGHGNTIYF. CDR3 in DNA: TGTGCCAGCAGTAAATTCAGGGGGCACGGAAACACCATATATTTT.

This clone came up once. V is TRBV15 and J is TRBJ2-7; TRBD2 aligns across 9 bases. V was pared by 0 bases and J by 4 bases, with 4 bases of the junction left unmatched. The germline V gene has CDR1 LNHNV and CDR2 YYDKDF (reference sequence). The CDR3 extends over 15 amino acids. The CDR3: CATSRDRLAGYEQYF. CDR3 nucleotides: TGTGCCACCAGCAGAGATCGGCTAGCGGGATACGAGCAGTACTTC.

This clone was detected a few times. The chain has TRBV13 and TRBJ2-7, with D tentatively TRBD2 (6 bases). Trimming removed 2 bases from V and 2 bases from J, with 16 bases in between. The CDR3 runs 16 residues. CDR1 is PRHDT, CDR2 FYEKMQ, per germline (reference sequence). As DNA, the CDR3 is TGTGCCAGCAGCTTAAAAGGATGGGGGGTAGCCTACGAGCAGTACTTC. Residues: CASSLKGWGVAYEQYF.

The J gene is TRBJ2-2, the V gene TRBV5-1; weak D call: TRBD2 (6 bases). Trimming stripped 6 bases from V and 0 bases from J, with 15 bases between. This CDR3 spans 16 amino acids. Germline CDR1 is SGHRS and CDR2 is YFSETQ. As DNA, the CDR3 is TGCGCCAGCATCAATGGGGCGGGACCGAACACCGGGGAGCTGTTTTTT. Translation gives CASINGAGPNTGELFF.

CDR3 nucleotide sequence: TGTGCCAGCAGCTTGCTAGCGGGAGGTACCGGGGAGCTGTTTTTT. Protein sequence: CASSLLAGGTGELFF. V is TRBV7-9 and J is TRBJ2-2; 11 bases line up with TRBD2. This CDR3 has 15 residues. V shed 3 bases and J 5 bases; nucleotides not matched to a gene: 2. Per the germline V gene, CDR1 is SEHNR and CDR2 is FQNEAQ (reference sequence).

The CDR3 protein is CASSSDYLSTDTQYF. CDR3 nucleotides: TGTGCCAGCTCCTCGGACTATCTCAGCACAGATACGCAGTATTTT. This chain links TRBV18 with TRBJ2-3; perhaps TRBD2 as D (6 bases). V lost 6 bases and J lost 0, with 13 bases in between. The CDR3 totals 15 residues. The germline gives CDR1 KGHSH, CDR2 LQKENI.

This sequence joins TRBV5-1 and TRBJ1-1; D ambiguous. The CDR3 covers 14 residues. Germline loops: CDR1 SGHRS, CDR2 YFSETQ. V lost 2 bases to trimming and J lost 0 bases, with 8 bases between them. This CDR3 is CASSFSNMNTEAFF. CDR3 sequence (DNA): TGCGCCAGCAGCTTTAGCAACATGAACACTGAAGCTTTCTTT.

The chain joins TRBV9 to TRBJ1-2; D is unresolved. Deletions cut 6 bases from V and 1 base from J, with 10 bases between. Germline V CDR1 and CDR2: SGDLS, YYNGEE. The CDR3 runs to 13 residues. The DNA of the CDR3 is TGTGCCAGCACCCCGACATTTAACTATGGCTACACCTTC. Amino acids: CASTPTFNYGYTF.

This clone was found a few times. The CDR3 sequence is CASSPIDRGPYEQYF. The CDR3 region has the DNA TGTGCCAGCAGTCCTATCGACAGGGGGCCTTACGAGCAGTACTTC. The genes are TRBV6-5 and TRBJ2-5; 10 bases are shared with TRBD1. The J call is uncertain, as TRBJ2-7 better fits the DNA end. The CDR3 loop spans 15 amino acids. CDR1 is MNHEY, CDR2 SVGAGI, per germline.

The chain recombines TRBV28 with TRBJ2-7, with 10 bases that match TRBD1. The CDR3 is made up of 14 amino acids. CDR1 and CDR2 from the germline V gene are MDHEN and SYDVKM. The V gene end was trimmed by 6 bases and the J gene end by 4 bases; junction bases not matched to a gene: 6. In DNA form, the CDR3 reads TGTGCCAGCAGACCCGACAGGGGGCGGTACGAGCAGTACTTC. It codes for CASRPDRGRYEQYF.

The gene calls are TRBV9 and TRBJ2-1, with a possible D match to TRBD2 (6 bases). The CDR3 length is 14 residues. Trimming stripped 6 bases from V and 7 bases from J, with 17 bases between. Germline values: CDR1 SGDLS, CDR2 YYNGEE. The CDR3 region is CASNPGLTRNEQFF. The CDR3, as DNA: TGTGCCAGCAACCCGGGACTGACCAGGAATGAGCAGTTCTTC.

The CDR3 loop reads CASSLAGSVDEQFF. In nucleotides, the CDR3 is TGTGCCAGCAGCCTAGCGGGATCGGTTGATGAGCAGTTCTTC. This sequence joins TRBV4-2 and TRBJ2-1; 8 bases fit TRBD2. Germline V gene lookup returns CDR1 LGHNA and CDR2 YNFKEQ. The CDR3 is 14 residues long. Trimming at V came to 4 bases and at J to 8 bases, leaving 7 bases not matched to a gene.

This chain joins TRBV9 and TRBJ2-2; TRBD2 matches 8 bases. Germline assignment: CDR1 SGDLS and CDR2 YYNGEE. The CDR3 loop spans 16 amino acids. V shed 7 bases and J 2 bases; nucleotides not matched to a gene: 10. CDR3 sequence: CASGESAGANTGELFF. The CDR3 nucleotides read TGTGCCAGCGGCGAATCAGCGGGGGCAAACACCGGGGAGCTGTTTTTT. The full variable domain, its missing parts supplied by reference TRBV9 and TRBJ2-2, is DSGVTQTPKHLITATGQRVTLRCSPRSGDLSVYWYQQSLDQGLQFLIQYYNGEERAKGNILERFSAQQFPDLHSELNLSSLELGDSALYFCASGESAGANTGELFFGEGSRLTVL.

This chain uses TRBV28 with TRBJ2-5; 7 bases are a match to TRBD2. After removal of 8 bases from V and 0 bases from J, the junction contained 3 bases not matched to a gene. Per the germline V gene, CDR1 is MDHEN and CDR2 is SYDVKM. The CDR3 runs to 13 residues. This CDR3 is CASRGGYQETQYF. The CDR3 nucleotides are TGTGCCAGCCGGGGAGGGTACCAAGAGACCCAGTACTTC.

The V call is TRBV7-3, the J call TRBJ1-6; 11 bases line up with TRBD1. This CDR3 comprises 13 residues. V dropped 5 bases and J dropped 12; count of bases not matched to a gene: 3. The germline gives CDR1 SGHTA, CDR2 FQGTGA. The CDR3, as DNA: TGTGCCAGCAGCCCGGACAGGGGGCAACCCCTCCACTTT. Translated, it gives CASSPDRGQPLHF.

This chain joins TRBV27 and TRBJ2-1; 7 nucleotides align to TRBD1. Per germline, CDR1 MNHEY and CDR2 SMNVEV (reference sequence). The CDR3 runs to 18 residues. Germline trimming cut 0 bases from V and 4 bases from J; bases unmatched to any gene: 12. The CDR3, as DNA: TGTGCCAGCAGTTTATCGGTTACTTCGACAGGGAGTTACAATGAGCAGTTCTTC. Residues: CASSLSVTSTGSYNEQFF.

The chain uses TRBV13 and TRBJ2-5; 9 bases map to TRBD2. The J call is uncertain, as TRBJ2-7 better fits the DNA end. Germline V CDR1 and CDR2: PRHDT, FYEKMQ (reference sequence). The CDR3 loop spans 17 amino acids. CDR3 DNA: TGTGCCAGCAGCTTATGGGGAAAAGCGGGGGGAGCCTACGAGCAGTACTTC. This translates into CASSLWGKAGGAYEQYF.

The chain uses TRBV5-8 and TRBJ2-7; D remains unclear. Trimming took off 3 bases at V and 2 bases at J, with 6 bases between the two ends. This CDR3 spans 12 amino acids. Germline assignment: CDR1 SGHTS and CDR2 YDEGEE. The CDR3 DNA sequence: TGTGCCAGCAGCTCGAGTCCCTACGAGCAGTACTTC. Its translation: CASSSSPYEQYF. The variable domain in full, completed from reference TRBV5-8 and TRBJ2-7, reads EAGVTQSPTHLIKTRGQQATLRCSPISGHTSVYWYQQALGLGLQFLLWYDEGEERNRGNFPPRFSGRQFPNYSSELNVNALELEDSALYLCASSSSPYEQYFGPGTRLTVT.

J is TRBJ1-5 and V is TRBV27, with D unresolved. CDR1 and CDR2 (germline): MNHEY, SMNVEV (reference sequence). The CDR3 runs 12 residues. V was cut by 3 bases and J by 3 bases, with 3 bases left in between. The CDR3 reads CASSFNNQPQHF. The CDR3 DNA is TGTGCCAGCAGTTTTAACAATCAGCCCCAGCATTTT.

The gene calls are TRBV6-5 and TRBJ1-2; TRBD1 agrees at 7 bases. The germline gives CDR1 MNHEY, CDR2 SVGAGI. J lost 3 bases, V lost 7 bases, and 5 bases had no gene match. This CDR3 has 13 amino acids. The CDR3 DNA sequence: TGTGCCAGCAAGCGACAGGGAGACTATGGCTACACCTTC. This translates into CASKRQGDYGYTF.

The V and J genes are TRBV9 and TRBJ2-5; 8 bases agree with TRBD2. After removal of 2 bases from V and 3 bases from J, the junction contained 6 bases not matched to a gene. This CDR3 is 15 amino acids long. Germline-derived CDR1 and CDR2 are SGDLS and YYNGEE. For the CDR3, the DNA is TGTGCCAGCAGCGTTACCCCGACTAGCGAAGAGACCCAGTACTTC. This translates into CASSVTPTSEETQYF.

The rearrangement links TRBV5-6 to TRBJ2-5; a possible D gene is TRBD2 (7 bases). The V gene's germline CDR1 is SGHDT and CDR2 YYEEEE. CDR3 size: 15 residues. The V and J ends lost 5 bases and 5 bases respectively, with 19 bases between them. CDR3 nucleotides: TGTGCCAGCAGGACCGGGGGGCAGGGCGGGGAGACCCAGTACTTC. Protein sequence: CASRTGGQGGETQYF.

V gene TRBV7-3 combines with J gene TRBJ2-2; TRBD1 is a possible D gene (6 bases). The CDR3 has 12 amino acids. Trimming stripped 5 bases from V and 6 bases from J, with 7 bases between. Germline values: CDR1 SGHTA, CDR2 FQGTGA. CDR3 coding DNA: TGTGCCAGCAGCGAGGGGGCCGGGGAGCTGTTTTTT. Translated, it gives CASSEGAGELFF.

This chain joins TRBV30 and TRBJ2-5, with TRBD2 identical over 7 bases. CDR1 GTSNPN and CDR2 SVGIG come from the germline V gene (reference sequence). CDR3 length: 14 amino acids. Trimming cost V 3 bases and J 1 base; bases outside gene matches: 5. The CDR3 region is CAWRASGAQETQYF. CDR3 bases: TGTGCCTGGAGAGCTAGCGGTGCCCAAGAGACCCAGTACTTC.